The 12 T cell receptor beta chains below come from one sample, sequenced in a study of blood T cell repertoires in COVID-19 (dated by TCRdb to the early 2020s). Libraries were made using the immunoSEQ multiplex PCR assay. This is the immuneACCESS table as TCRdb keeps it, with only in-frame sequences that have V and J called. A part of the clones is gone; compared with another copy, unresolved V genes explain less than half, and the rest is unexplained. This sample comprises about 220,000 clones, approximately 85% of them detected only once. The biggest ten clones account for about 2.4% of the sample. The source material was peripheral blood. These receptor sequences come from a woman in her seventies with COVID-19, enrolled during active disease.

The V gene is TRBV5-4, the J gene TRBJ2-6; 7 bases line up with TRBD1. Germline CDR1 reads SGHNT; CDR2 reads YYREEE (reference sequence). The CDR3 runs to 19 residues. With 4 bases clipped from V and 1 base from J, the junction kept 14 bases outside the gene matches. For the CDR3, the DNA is TGTGCCAGCAGCCGGACAGGAGCGATGTCGTTATCTGGGGCCAACGTCCTGACTTTC. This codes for CASSRTGAMSLSGANVLTF.

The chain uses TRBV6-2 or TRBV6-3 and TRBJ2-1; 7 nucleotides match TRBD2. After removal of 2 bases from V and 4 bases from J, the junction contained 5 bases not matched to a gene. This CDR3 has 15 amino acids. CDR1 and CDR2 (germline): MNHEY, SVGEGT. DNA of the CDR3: TGTGCCAGCAGTTACGGGGGGGGTGGTTACAATGAGCAGTTCTTC. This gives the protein CASSYGGGGYNEQFF.

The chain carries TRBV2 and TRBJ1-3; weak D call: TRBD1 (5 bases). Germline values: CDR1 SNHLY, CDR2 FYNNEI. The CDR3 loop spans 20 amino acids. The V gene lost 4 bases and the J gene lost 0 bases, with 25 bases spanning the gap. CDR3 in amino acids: CASSGIRDTWGPNSGNTIYF. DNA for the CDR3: TGTGCCAGCAGTGGGATCCGAGACACTTGGGGCCCAAACTCTGGAAACACCATATATTTT.

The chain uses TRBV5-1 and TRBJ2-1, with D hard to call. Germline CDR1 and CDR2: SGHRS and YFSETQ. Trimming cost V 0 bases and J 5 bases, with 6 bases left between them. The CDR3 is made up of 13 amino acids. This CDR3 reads CASSLVEDNEQFF. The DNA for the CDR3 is TGCGCCAGCAGCTTGGTCGAGGACAATGAGCAGTTCTTC.

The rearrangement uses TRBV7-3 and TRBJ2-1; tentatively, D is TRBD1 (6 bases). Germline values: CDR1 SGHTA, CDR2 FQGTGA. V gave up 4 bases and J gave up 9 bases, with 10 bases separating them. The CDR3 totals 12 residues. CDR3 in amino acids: CASSSGAGEQFF. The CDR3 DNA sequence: TGTGCCAGCAGCTCAGGGGCAGGTGAGCAGTTCTTC.

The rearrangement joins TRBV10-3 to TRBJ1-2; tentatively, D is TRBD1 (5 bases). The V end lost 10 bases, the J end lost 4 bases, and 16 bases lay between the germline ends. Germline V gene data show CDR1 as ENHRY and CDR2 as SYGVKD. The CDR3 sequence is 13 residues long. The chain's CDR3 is CATATDNFYGYTF. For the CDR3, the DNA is TGTGCCACCGCTACGGACAATTTCTATGGCTACACCTTC.

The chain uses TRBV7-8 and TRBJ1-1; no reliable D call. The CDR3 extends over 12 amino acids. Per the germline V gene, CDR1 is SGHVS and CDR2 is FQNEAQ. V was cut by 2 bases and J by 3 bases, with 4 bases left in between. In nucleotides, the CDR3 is TGTGCCAGCAGCTTACGGGACACTGAAGCTTTCTTT. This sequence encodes CASSLRDTEAFF. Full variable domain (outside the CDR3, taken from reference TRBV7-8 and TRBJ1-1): GAGVSQSPRYKVAKRGQDVALRCDPISGHVSLFWYQQALGQGPEFLTYFQNEAQLDKSGLPSDRFFAERPEGSVSTLKIQRTQQEDSAVYLCASSLRDTEAFFGQGTRLTVV.

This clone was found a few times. The CDR3 is CASSLGGQDTDTQYF. Here the CDR3 DNA reads TGTGCCAGCAGTCTTGGGGGACAGGACACAGATACGCAGTATTTT. This chain links TRBV25-1 with TRBJ2-3; 8 bases align to TRBD1. Germline assignment: CDR1 MGHDK and CDR2 SYGVNS. The CDR3 contains 15 residues. V shed 5 bases and J 2 bases; nucleotides not matched to a gene: 6.

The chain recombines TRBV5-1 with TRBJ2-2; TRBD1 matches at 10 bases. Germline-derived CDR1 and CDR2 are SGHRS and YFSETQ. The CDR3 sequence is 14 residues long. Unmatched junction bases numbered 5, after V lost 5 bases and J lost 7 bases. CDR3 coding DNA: TGCGCCAGCAGTTCCGGGACAGGGGACGGGGAGCTGTTTTTT. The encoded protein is CASSSGTGDGELFF.

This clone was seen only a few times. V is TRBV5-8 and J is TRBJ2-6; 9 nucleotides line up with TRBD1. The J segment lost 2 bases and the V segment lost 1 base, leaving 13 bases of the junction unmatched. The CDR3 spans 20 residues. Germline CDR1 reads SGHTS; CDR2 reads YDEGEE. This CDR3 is CASSLHLDRGRRAGANVLTF. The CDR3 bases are TGTGCCAGCAGCTTGCACCTGGACAGGGGCCGTCGGGCTGGGGCCAACGTCCTGACTTTC.

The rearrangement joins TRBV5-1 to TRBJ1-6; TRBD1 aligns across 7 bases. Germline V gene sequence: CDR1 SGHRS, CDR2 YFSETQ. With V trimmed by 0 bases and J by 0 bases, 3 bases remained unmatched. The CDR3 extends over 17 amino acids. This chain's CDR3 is CASSLAGDSSYNSPLHF. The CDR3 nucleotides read TGCGCCAGCAGCTTGGCAGGGGACAGCTCCTATAATTCACCCCTCCACTTT.

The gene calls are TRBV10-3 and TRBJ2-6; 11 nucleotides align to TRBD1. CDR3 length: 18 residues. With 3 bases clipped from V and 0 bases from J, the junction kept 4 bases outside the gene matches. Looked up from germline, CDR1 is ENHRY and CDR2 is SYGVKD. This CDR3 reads CAISEPGQGGSGANVLTF. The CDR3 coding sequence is TGTGCCATCAGTGAACCGGGACAGGGGGGCTCTGGGGCCAACGTCCTGACTTTC.